This paragraph reports one TCR beta chain. The sample comes from a study of cytomegalovirus exposure and HLA in healthy donors. The J segment lost 0 bases and the V segment lost 5 bases, leaving 3 bases of the junction unmatched. The CDR3 has 14 residues. Germline lookup yields CDR1 SEHNR and CDR2 FQNEAQ (reference sequence). 13 Jbeta primers and 60 Vbeta primers were used for the PCR. This table comes from immunoSEQ multiplex PCR, and its TCRdb copy is limited to in-frame clones, with some not included. The sample lists some 65,000 clones, over 50% occurring once. The chain joins TRBV7-9 to TRBJ1-1; 7 bases match TRBD1. This sequence originates from a man aged 25-45 years in good health and CMV-seronegative. Sequencing input: PBMCs. In DNA, the CDR3 is TGTGCCAGCAGCAAGGGACAGATGAACACTGAAGCTTTCTTT. Its protein product is CASSKGQMNTEAFF.